This entry lists 6 T cell receptor beta chains sequenced from one sample in a study of shared clonotypes between healthy human individuals. It was CD45RO-negative cells, positively selected for CCR7, that made up naive CD8 cells, with terminally differentiated effector memory CD45RA+ cells excluded. Repertoires were generated with immunoSEQ multiplex PCR, while TCRdb's copy carries only in-frame clones and drops some. The table lists some 740,000 clones, nearly 95% of them singletons. Sequencing was performed on naive CD8+ T cells sorted from blood. The receptors were sampled from a man younger than 45 in good health.

The chain links TRBV27 to TRBJ2-7; D gene uncertain. This CDR3 has 17 residues. Germline V CDR1 and CDR2: MNHEY, SMNVEV (reference sequence). The ends were cut back, 4 bases at V and 2 bases at J, with 21 bases in the middle. The CDR3 here is CASSSQLPGSATYEQYF. The CDR3 bases are TGTGCCAGCAGTTCTCAACTGCCAGGAAGCGCTACCTACGAGCAGTACTTC.

The chain couples TRBV27 to TRBJ2-3; D possibly corresponds to TRBD2 (5 bases). This CDR3 is 13 amino acids long. Trimming stripped 5 bases from V and 9 bases from J, with 15 bases between. Looked up from germline, CDR1 is MNHEY and CDR2 is SMNVEV (reference sequence). The CDR3 sequence is CASSIQVGGTQYF. The CDR3 DNA reads TGTGCCAGCAGTATCCAAGTGGGCGGGACGCAGTATTTT.

V is TRBV27 and J is TRBJ2-1; TRBD2 matches 9 bases. V dropped 4 bases and J dropped 2; count of bases not matched to a gene: 3. The CDR3 has 15 residues. CDR1 and CDR2 (germline): MNHEY, SMNVEV (reference sequence). In DNA form, the CDR3 reads TGTGCCAGCAGTTCCAGACTAGCGGCCTACAATGAGCAGTTCTTC. Encoded protein: CASSSRLAAYNEQFF.

This chain links TRBV2 with TRBJ2-2, with a weak D call TRBD1 (5 bases). The germline CDR1 and CDR2 sequences are SNHLY and FYNNEI. CDR3 size: 17 residues. V shed 4 bases and J shed 0 bases, with 15 bases lying between them. Written as DNA, the CDR3 is TGTGCCAGCAGTGGCTTGGGGCTAGTAACGAACACCGGGGAGCTGTTTTTT. Amino acid sequence: CASSGLGLVTNTGELFF.

The DNA of the CDR3 is TGTGCCAGCAGTGACTCGAGGGGGGCAGATACGCAGTATTTT. Protein sequence: CASSDSRGADTQYF. The chain links TRBV6-4 to TRBJ2-3; D is tentatively TRBD1 or TRBD2 (6 bases each). V was pared by 0 bases and J by 4 bases, with 8 bases between. Germline lookup yields CDR1 MRHNA and CDR2 SNTAGT. The CDR3 has 14 amino acids.

V is TRBV4-1 and J is TRBJ2-1; TRBD2 matches at 10 bases. The CDR3 consists of 17 residues. Germline V gene sequence: CDR1 MGHRA, CDR2 YSYEKL. The V segment lost 1 base and the J segment 4 bases; nucleotides outside the gene matches: 7. The CDR3 is CASSQVLAGERYNEQFF. For the CDR3, the DNA is TGCGCCAGCAGCCAAGTCCTAGCGGGAGAGAGGTACAATGAGCAGTTCTTC.